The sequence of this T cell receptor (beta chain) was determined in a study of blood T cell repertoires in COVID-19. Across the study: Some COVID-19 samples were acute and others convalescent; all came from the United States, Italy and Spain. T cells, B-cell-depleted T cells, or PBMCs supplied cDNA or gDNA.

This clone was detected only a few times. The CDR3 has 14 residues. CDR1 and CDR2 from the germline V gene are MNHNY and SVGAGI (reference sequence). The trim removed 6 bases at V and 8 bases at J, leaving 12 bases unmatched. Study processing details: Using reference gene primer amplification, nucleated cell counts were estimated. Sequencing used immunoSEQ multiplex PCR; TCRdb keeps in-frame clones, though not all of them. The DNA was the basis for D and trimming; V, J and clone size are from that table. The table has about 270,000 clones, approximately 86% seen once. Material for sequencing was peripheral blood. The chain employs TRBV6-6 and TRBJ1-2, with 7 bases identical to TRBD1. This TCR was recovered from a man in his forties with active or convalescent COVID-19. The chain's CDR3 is CASRRGTDSMGYTF. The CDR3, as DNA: TGTGCCAGCAGAAGAGGGACAGACTCTATGGGCTACACCTTC.